This TCR beta chain is drawn from a study of T cell repertoires in cytomegalovirus infection (dated by TCRdb to between 2019 and 2020). At the level of the whole study: Recently identified HLA-C-restricted CMV epitopes, whose presentation resists viral immunomodulation, were targeted by peptide stimulations together with well-studied HLA-B-restricted epitopes. Because public TCR beta signatures pointed to carriage of CMV infection together with the matching HLA type, the HLA type of each donor mattered for the analysis. What the authors observed across the whole study: Cumulative frequency of public TCR beta family members discriminated carriers of CMV infection plus the relevant HLA type in this cohort and an independent roughly 320-donor cohort. The ex vivo response was dominated by HLA-C-restricted CMV-specific TCR beta clonotypes, and the single most frequent clonotype in two of eight donors was supplied by these HLA-C-restricted clonotypes.

The table lists this clonotype with many counts. Its target antigen remains unknown. The input lacks base qualities; no much larger clone sits a single base away. The treatment or condition label for this specimen denotes: in vitro stimulation with specific CMV peptide epitopes to enrich CMV-specific T cells. Measured from the cysteine to the phenylalanine, the CDR3 is 16 residues long. CDR3 DNA is the only sequence kept; it has 48 bases, read in frame from the first base. V is cut back by 0 bases and J by 6 bases, with 5 bases in the junction unmatched. According to the germline V gene, CDR1 reads SGHDT and CDR2 reads YYEEEE. These reads were obtained on an Illumina HiSeq 1500. TCRdb reran the public reads through fastp at Q25 and MiXCR, keeping productive beta chains. Every CDR3 protein is listed once, alongside the most common genes and DNA of its rows. This sample lists hundreds of thousands of distinct CDR3 sequences; approximately 30% were detected once. Roughly 12% of the sample rests with the top ten.

This receptor chain uses TRBV5-6 and TRBJ2-1, and TRBD2 matches 11 of the central bases. This material consisted of cultured CD8+ T cells from PBMCs, taken from culture after CMV antigen stimulation. The clonotype originates from a human donor in good health (CMV status not recorded). Some clones in this sample may be carry-over from other donors' samples. The encoded CDR3 is CASSLAWLAGGNEQFF. The sequenced DNA: TGTGCCAGCAGCTTGGCCTGGCTAGCGGGGGGCAATGAGCAGTTCTTC.